Each of the 29 T cell receptor beta chains below was sequenced from the same sample in a study of cytomegalovirus exposure and HLA in healthy donors. The study ran its PCR with 60 Vbeta and 13 Jbeta primers. This table comes from immunoSEQ multiplex PCR, and its TCRdb copy is limited to in-frame clones, with some not included. Found here are roughly 62,000 clones; the top ten clones hold around 2.1%. The source material was PBMCs. The receptors derive from a woman aged 18-29 years in good health and CMV-seronegative.

This chain uses TRBV2 with TRBJ2-5; D is unclear. Germline V CDR1 and CDR2: SNHLY, FYNNEI. Trimming took 1 base from V and 5 from J, leaving 11 bases between them. The CDR3 consists of 14 residues. The CDR3 reads CASSEEVSAETQYF. DNA of the CDR3: TGTGCCAGCAGTGAAGAGGTGTCAGCGGAGACCCAGTACTTC.

The chain recombines TRBV6-5 with TRBJ2-1, with 7 bases identical to TRBD1. The CDR3 length is 15 residues. From germline, CDR1 is MNHEY and CDR2 SVGAGI. Trimming cost V 5 bases and J 3 bases; bases outside gene matches: 7. CDR3 residues: CASSTTGVSYNEQFF. The CDR3 DNA is TGTGCCAGCAGTACCACAGGGGTTAGCTACAATGAGCAGTTCTTC.

This chain links TRBV2 with TRBJ2-3; 9 bases agree with TRBD2. Germline V gives CDR1 SNHLY, CDR2 FYNNEI. The V segment lost 2 bases and the J segment 1 base; nucleotides outside the gene matches: 7. This CDR3 is 17 amino acids long. The CDR3 bases are TGTGCCAGCAGTGAATCCCTCTTAGCGGGAGGCACAGATACGCAGTATTTT. This codes for CASSESLLAGGTDTQYF.

This chain connects TRBV5-1 to TRBJ2-1; D is unclear. The CDR3 spans 16 residues. With 4 bases removed from V and 2 bases from J, the gap between germline ends came to 16 bases. Germline CDR1 and CDR2: SGHRS and YFSETQ. The chain's CDR3 is CASSPFDPRTYNEQFF. As DNA, the CDR3 is TGCGCCAGCAGCCCTTTCGACCCCAGGACCTACAATGAGCAGTTCTTC.

The rearrangement links TRBV11-2 to TRBJ1-1, with a tentative D call TRBD1 (5 bases). Germline V CDR1 and CDR2: SGHAT, FQNNGV. The V and J ends lost 1 base and 11 bases respectively, with 11 bases between them. CDR3 size: 12 residues. This CDR3 reads CASSLGGTAAFF. The CDR3 nucleotides are TGTGCCAGCAGCTTAGGGGGGACTGCCGCTTTCTTT.

CDR3: CASSREGTAFEQYF. The CDR3 region has the DNA TGCGCCAGCAGCCGAGAAGGGACAGCTTTCGAGCAGTACTTC. The gene calls are TRBV5-1 and TRBJ2-7; 7 nucleotides match TRBD1. Germline V gene data show CDR1 as SGHRS and CDR2 as YFSETQ. CDR3 size: 14 residues. Trimming took 4 bases from V and 6 from J; bases not matched to a gene: 10.

The rearrangement joins TRBV18 to TRBJ2-7; D possibly corresponds to TRBD2 (5 bases). The V end lost 6 bases, the J end lost 7 bases, and 13 bases lay between the germline ends. Looked up from germline, CDR1 is KGHSH and CDR2 is LQKENI. CDR3 length: 12 residues. The CDR3 reads CASSPPGEEQYF. CDR3 nucleotides: TGTGCCAGCTCCCCTCCCGGGGAAGAGCAGTACTTC. Full variable domain (missing parts from reference TRBV18 and TRBJ2-7): NAGVMQNPRHLVRRRGQEARLRCSPMKGHSHVYWYRQLPEEGLKFMVYLQKENIIDESGMPKERFSAEFPKEGPSILRIQQVVRGDSAAYFCASSPPGEEQYFGPGTRLTVT.

The J gene is TRBJ1-6, the V gene TRBV2; D is unclear. V lost 3 bases and J lost 13, with 7 bases in between. The CDR3 consists of 11 residues. Germline V CDR1 and CDR2: SNHLY, FYNNEI. The CDR3 nucleotides read TGTGCCAGCAGTGATGCTCGGCCCCTCCACTTT. As protein: CASSDARPLHF.

This chain links TRBV25-1 with TRBJ2-2, with 14 bases lining up with TRBD2. V was clipped by 4 bases and J by 4 bases; unmatched bases: 2. The CDR3 runs to 16 residues. CDR1 is MGHDK, CDR2 SYGVNS, per germline. The CDR3 reads CASSGTSGRRTGELFF. The CDR3 region has the DNA TGTGCCAGCAGTGGGACTAGCGGGAGGCGCACCGGGGAGCTGTTTTTT.

The chain is built from TRBV4-1 and TRBJ2-5; 9 bases are shared with TRBD2. Germline-derived CDR1 and CDR2 are MGHRA and YSYEKL. V lost 3 bases, J lost 0 bases, and 8 bases stayed unmatched. CDR3 size: 17 residues. CDR3 amino acids: CASSQGVAGAYQETQYF. The CDR3 coding sequence is TGCGCCAGCAGCCAGGGGGTAGCGGGGGCCTACCAAGAGACCCAGTACTTC.

The chain recombines TRBV18 with TRBJ2-7, with 7 nucleotides matching TRBD1. The germline V gene has CDR1 KGHSH and CDR2 LQKENI. The CDR3 spans 13 residues. V trimming: 0 bases; J trimming: 6 bases; junction bases outside the gene matches: 2. In DNA, the CDR3 is TGTGCCAGCTCACCACCAGGGGGCGCCGAGCAGTACTTC. This encodes CASSPPGGAEQYF.

The chain's CDR3 is CASSLAFQGSTDTQYF. CDR3 DNA: TGCGCCAGCAGCTTGGCCTTTCAGGGGAGCACAGATACGCAGTATTTT. The rearrangement joins TRBV5-1 to TRBJ2-3, with TRBD1 as a possible D gene (6 bases). CDR3 length: 16 residues. V lost 0 bases to trimming and J lost 0 bases, with 11 bases between them. Germline lookup yields CDR1 SGHRS and CDR2 YFSETQ.

The chain has TRBV7-3 and TRBJ2-1, with a possible D match to TRBD2 (5 bases). The CDR3 has 13 residues. V gave up 2 bases and J gave up 7 bases, with 9 bases separating them. Per germline, CDR1 SGHTA and CDR2 FQGTGA. The CDR3 loop is CASSLSGRNEQFF. In DNA form, the CDR3 reads TGTGCCAGCAGCTTATCTGGGAGAAATGAGCAGTTCTTC.

The V call is TRBV18, the J call TRBJ1-5; 7 bases are a match to TRBD1. This CDR3 is built from 14 residues. V lost 4 bases to trimming and J lost 6 bases; unmatched junction nucleotides: 6. CDR1 is KGHSH and CDR2 is LQKENI in the germline V gene. The CDR3 sequence: CASSLQGDAQPQHF. The CDR3, as DNA: TGTGCCAGCTCACTTCAGGGGGACGCTCAGCCCCAGCATTTT.

This chain links TRBV7-3 with TRBJ2-1; TRBD2 matches at 8 bases. CDR1 and CDR2 (germline): SGHTA, FQGTGA. V shed 1 base, J shed 0 bases, and the junction held 2 bases outside the gene matches. CDR3 size: 16 residues. CDR3 residues: CASSLIAGSSYNEQFF. In DNA form, the CDR3 reads TGTGCCAGCAGCTTAATAGCGGGGAGCTCCTACAATGAGCAGTTCTTC. The full variable domain, rest sourced from reference TRBV7-3 and TRBJ2-1, is GAGVSQTPSNKVTEKGKYVELRCDPISGHTALYWYRQSLGQGPEFLIYFQGTGAADDSGLPNDRFFAVRPEGSVSTLKIQRTERGDSAVYLCASSLIAGSSYNEQFFGPGTRLTVL.

The rearrangement uses TRBV28 and TRBJ2-7; D possibly corresponds to TRBD2 (5 bases). V lost 8 bases and J lost 3, with 17 bases in between. The CDR3 runs to 14 residues. The V gene's germline CDR1 is MDHEN and CDR2 SYDVKM. The CDR3: CASGPGSTLYEQYF. CDR3 in DNA: TGTGCCAGCGGCCCGGGGAGCACCCTCTACGAGCAGTACTTC.

The chain joins TRBV4-1 to TRBJ2-7; 9 bases match TRBD2. The germline CDR1 and CDR2 sequences are MGHRA and YSYEKL. The CDR3 totals 15 residues. Trimming removed 3 bases from V and 3 bases from J; junction bases left unmatched: 6. As DNA, the CDR3 is TGCGCCAGCAGCCACCCGGGACTAGCAGTCTACGAGCAGTACTTC. This codes for CASSHPGLAVYEQYF.

The J gene is TRBJ2-6, the V gene TRBV19; TRBD1 is a possible D gene (5 bases). The length of the CDR3 is 14 residues. Looked up from germline, CDR1 is LNHDA and CDR2 is SQIVND (reference sequence). V lost 4 bases to trimming and J lost 4 bases, with 8 bases between them. The CDR3 DNA sequence: TGTGCCAGTAGTACAGGGAACGGGGCCAACGTCCTGACTTTC. Its translation is CASSTGNGANVLTF.

The CDR3 loop reads CASSGGGDQPQHF. In DNA form, the CDR3 reads TGCGCCAGCTCTGGGGGAGGGGATCAGCCCCAGCATTTT. The V call is TRBV5-1, the J call TRBJ1-5; perhaps TRBD1 as D (5 bases). V gave up 7 bases and J gave up 5 bases, with 13 bases separating them. This CDR3 region has 13 residues. Germline V gene sequence: CDR1 SGHRS, CDR2 YFSETQ.

This rearrangement joins TRBV7-2 to TRBJ1-2; D is undetermined. The CDR3 is made up of 14 amino acids. V was shortened by 1 base and J by 2 bases, with 8 bases between the two germline ends. Germline assignment: CDR1 SGHTA and CDR2 FQGNSA. In nucleotides, the CDR3 is TGTGCCAGCAGCTTAGGCCACCAGAACTATGGCTACACCTTC. Amino acids: CASSLGHQNYGYTF.

CDR3 in amino acids: CSVSPTGVVYEQYF. In nucleotides, the CDR3 is TGCAGCGTTTCCCCGACAGGGGTTGTCTACGAGCAGTACTTC. This sequence joins TRBV29-1 and TRBJ2-7; 8 positions agree with TRBD1. CDR1 is SQVTM, CDR2 ANQGSEA, per germline. This CDR3 region has 14 residues. V lost 5 bases to trimming and J lost 3 bases; unmatched junction nucleotides: 9.

The chain employs TRBV12-5 and TRBJ1-1, with D maybe TRBD1 (5 bases). This CDR3 comprises 13 residues. Trimming left V 2 bases short and J 6 bases short, with 10 bases between. Germline V gene lookup returns CDR1 LGHNT and CDR2 FRNRAP. CDR3: CASGLWGRPEAFF. The CDR3 DNA follows: TGTGCTAGTGGTTTGTGGGGCCGACCTGAAGCTTTCTTT.

The genes are TRBV5-4 and TRBJ1-1; D gene ambiguous. Germline V gene lookup returns CDR1 SGHNT and CDR2 YYREEE (reference sequence). With 4 bases removed from V and 1 base from J, the gap between germline ends came to 14 bases. CDR3 length: 15 amino acids. The chain's CDR3 is CASSPRIDRNTEAFF. The DNA of the CDR3 is TGTGCCAGCAGCCCCCGAATTGATAGGAACACTGAAGCTTTCTTT.

This CDR3 reads CASSYLTGGGTEAFF. CDR3 nucleotide sequence: TGTGCCAGCAGTTACCTGACGGGCGGGGGTACTGAAGCTTTCTTT. This rearrangement joins TRBV6-5 to TRBJ1-1; a possible D gene is TRBD1 (5 bases). Trimming left V 2 bases short and J 5 bases short, with 15 bases between. The length of the CDR3 is 15 residues. The V gene's germline CDR1 is MNHEY and CDR2 SVGAGI.

The gene calls are TRBV5-1 and TRBJ1-3; TRBD1 is a possible D gene (6 bases). Germline CDR1 SGHRS, CDR2 YFSETQ. V was pared by 4 bases and J by 4 bases, with 12 bases between. The CDR3 is 14 residues long. The CDR3: CASSSGQLGNTIYF. The CDR3 nucleotides read TGCGCCAGCAGCAGCGGACAGCTAGGAAACACCATATATTTT.

V usage is TRBV5-1 and J usage is TRBJ2-7; 8 bases are shared with TRBD2. J lost 7 bases, V lost 4 bases, and 7 bases had no gene match. CDR1 is SGHRS and CDR2 is YFSETQ in the germline V gene. The CDR3 consists of 13 residues. The CDR3 DNA is TGCGCCAGCAGCAGCGGGAGATCGGGGGAGCAGTACTTC. It translates to CASSSGRSGEQYF.

This chain joins TRBV5-1 and TRBJ1-4, with D maybe TRBD1 (6 bases). V was shortened by 2 bases and J by 7 bases, with 9 bases between the two germline ends. This CDR3 is 13 amino acids long. The germline V gene encodes CDR1 SGHRS and CDR2 YFSETQ. CDR3: CASSFRGSEKLFF. DNA of the CDR3: TGCGCCAGCAGCTTCAGGGGCAGTGAAAAACTGTTTTTT.

The V gene is TRBV11-3, the J gene TRBJ2-5; D possibly corresponds to TRBD1 (6 bases). This CDR3 is 13 amino acids long. Germline V gives CDR1 SGHNT, CDR2 YENEEA. Trimming left V 0 bases short and J 5 bases short, with 7 bases between. The CDR3 DNA reads as TGTGCCAGCAGCTTAGAGGGGGCGGAGACCCAGTACTTC. Translation gives CASSLEGAETQYF.

The chain combines TRBV28 with TRBJ1-5, with 9 bases matching TRBD1. Germline V gene sequence: CDR1 MDHEN, CDR2 SYDVKM. CDR3 length equals 15 residues. J gave up 4 bases and V 6 bases, and 7 bases lay outside the gene matches. The CDR3 DNA reads as TGTGCCAGCAGCGACCTGGGGACAGGGAATCAGCCCCAGCATTTT. Protein product: CASSDLGTGNQPQHF.